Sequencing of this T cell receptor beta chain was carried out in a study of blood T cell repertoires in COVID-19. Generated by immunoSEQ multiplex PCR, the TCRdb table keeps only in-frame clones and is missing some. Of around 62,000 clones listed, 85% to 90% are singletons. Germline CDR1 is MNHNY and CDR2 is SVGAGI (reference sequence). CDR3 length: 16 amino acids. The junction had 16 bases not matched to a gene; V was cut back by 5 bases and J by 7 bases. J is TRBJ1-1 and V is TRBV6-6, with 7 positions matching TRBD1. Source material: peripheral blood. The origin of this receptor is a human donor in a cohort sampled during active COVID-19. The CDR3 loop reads CASSPTGPRFGLEAFF. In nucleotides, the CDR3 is TGTGCCAGCAGTCCGACAGGGCCCCGCTTCGGACTTGAAGCTTTCTTT.